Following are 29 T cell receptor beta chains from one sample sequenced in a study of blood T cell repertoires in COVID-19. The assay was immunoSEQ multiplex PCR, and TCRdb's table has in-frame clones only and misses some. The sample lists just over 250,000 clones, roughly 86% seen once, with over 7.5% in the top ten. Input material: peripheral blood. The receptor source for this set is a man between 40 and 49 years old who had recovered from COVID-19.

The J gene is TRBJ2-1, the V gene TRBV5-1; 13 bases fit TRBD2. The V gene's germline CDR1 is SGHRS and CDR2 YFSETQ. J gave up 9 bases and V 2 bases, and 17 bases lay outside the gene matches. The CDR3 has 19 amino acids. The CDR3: CASSFFHVVTSGGSSEQFF. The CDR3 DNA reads TGCGCCAGCAGCTTCTTCCACGTTGTGACTAGCGGGGGGTCTAGTGAGCAGTTCTTC.

For the CDR3, the DNA is TGTGCCAGCTCACCAACGACGGGAGAGACCCAGTACTTC. Amino acid sequence: CASSPTTGETQYF. The J gene is TRBJ2-5, the V gene TRBV18; D is undetermined. Germline V CDR1 and CDR2: KGHSH, LQKENI. V gave up 2 bases and J gave up 4 bases, with 8 bases separating them. The CDR3 totals 13 residues.

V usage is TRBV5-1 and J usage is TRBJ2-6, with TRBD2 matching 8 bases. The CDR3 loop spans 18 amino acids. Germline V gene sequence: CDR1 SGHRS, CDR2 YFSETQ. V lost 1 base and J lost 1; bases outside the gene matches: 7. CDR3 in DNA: TGCGCCAGCAGCTTGTGGAGCGGGAGCGGATCTGGGGCCAACGTCCTGACTTTC. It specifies CASSLWSGSGSGANVLTF.

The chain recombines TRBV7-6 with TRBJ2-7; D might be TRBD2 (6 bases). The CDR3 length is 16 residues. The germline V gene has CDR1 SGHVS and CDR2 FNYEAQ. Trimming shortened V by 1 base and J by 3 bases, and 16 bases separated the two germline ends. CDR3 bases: TGTGCCAGCAGCTTAGGCCGGGACTTTAGGCTCTACGAGCAGTACTTC. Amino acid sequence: CASSLGRDFRLYEQYF.

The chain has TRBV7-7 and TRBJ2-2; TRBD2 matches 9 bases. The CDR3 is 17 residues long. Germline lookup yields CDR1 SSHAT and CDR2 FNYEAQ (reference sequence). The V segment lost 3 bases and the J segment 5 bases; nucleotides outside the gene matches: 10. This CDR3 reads CASSLGRAGGETGELFF. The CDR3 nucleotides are TGTGCCAGCAGCTTGGGCAGAGCGGGGGGCGAGACCGGGGAGCTGTTTTTT.

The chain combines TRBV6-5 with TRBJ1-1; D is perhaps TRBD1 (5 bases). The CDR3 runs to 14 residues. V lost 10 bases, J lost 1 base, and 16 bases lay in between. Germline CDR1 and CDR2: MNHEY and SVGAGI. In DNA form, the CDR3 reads TGTGCCACCCTTCCTACAGGTTGGAACACTGAAGCTTTCTTT. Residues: CATLPTGWNTEAFF.

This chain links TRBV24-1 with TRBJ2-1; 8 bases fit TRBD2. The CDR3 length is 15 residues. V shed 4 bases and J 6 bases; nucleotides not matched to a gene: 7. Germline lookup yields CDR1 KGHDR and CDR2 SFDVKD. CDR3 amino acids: CATSESYRGGNEQFF. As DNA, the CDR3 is TGTGCCACCAGTGAATCCTACCGGGGGGGCAATGAGCAGTTCTTC.

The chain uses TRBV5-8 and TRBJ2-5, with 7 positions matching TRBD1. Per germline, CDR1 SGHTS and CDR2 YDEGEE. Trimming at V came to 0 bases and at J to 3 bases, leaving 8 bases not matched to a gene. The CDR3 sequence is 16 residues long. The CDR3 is CASSLALTGPKETQYF. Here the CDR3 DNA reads TGTGCCAGCAGCTTGGCGCTGACAGGGCCAAAAGAGACCCAGTACTTC.

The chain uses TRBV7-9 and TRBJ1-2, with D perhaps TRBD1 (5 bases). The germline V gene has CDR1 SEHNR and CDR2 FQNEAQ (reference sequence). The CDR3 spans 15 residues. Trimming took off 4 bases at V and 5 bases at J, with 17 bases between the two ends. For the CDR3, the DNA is TGTGCCAGCAGCTCTCCTGCAGACAGAAATTATGGCTACACCTTC. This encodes CASSSPADRNYGYTF.

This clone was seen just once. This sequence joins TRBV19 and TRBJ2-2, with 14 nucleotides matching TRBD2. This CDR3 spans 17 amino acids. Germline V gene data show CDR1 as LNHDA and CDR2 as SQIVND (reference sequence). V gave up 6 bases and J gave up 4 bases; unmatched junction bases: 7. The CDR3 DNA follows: TGTGCCAGTAGCCGACTAGCGGGAGGGCGTGGCACCGGGGAGCTGTTTTTT. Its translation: CASSRLAGGRGTGELFF.

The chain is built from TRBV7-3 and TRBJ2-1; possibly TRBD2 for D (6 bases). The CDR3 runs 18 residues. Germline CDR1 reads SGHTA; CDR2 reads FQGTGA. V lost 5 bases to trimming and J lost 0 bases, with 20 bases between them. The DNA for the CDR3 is TGTGCCAGCAGCCTCCGTCCCGCCGGGGGAAGCTCCTACAATGAGCAGTTCTTC. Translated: CASSLRPAGGSSYNEQFF.

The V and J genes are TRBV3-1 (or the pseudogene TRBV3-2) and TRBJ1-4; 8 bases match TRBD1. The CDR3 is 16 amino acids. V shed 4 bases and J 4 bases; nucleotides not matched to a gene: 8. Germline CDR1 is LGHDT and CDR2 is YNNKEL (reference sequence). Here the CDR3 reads CASSRQGTGYNEKLFF. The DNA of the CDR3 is TGTGCCAGCAGCCGACAGGGGACGGGATATAATGAAAAACTGTTTTTT.

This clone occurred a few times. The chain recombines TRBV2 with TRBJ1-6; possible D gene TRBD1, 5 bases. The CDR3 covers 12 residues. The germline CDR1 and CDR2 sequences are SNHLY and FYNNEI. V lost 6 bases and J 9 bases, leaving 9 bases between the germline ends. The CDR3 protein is CASRATVSPLHF. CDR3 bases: TGTGCCAGCAGGGCGACAGTTTCACCCCTCCACTTT.

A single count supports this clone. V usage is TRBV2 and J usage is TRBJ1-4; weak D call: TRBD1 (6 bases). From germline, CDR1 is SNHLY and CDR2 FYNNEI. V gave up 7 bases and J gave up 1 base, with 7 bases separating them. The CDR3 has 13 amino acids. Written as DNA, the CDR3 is TGTGCCAGCAAGACAGGAACTAATGAAAAACTGTTTTTT. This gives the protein CASKTGTNEKLFF. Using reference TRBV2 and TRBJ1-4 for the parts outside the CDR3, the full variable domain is EPEVTQTPSHQVTQMGQEVILRCVPISNHLYFYWYRQILGQKVEFLVSFYNNEISEKSEIFDDQFSVERPDGSNFTLKIRSTKLEDSAMYFCASKTGTNEKLFFGSGTQLSVL.

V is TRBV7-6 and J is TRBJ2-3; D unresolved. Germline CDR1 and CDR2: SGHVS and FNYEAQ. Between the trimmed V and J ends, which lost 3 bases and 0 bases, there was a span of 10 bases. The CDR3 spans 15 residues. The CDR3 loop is CASSFGGSSTDTQYF. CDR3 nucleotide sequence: TGTGCCAGCAGCTTCGGCGGATCTAGCACAGATACGCAGTATTTT.

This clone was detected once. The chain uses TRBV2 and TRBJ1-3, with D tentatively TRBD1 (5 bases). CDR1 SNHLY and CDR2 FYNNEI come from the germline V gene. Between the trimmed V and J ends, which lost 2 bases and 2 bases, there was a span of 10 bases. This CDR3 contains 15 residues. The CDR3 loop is CASSEQGMAGNTIYF. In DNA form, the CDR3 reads TGTGCCAGCAGTGAACAGGGAATGGCTGGAAACACCATATATTTT.

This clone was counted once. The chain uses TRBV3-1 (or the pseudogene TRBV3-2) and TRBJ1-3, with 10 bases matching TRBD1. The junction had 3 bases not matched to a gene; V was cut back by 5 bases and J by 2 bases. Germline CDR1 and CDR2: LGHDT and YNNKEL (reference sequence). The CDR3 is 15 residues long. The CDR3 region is CASSTGQGAGNTIYF. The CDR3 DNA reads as TGTGCCAGCAGCACCGGACAGGGGGCTGGAAACACCATATATTTT.

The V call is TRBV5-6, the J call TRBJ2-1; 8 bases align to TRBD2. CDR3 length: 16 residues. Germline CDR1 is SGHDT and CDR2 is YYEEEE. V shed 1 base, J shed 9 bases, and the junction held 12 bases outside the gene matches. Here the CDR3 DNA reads TGTGCCAGCAGCTTGAGGTTAAGCGGGGGAGCCGGTGAGCAGTTCTTC. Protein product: CASSLRLSGGAGEQFF.

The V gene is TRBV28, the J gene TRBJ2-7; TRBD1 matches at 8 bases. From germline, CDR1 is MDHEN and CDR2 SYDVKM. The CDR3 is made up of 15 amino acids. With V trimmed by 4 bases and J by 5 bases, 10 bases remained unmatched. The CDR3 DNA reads TGTGCCAGCAGTTCCCTTACAGGGGGTTTCAACGAGCAGTACTTC. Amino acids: CASSSLTGGFNEQYF.

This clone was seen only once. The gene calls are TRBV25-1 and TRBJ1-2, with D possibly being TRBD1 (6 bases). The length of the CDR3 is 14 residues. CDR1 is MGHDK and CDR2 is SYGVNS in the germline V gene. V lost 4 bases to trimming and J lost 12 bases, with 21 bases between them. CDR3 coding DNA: TGTGCCAGCAGTGCCCAGGGAGATGGACAGATAAACACCTTC. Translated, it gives CASSAQGDGQINTF.

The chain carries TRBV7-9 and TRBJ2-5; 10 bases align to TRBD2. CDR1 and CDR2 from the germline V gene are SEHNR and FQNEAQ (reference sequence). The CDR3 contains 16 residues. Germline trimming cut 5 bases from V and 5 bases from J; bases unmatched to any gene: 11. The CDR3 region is CASSISGGAGQETQYF. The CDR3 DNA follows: TGTGCCAGCAGCATAAGCGGGGGGGCCGGGCAGGAGACCCAGTACTTC.

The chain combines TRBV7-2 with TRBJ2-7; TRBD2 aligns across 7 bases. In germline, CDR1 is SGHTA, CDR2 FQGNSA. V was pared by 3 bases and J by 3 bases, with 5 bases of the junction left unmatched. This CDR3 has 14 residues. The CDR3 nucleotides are TGTGCCAGCAGCTTGGACGGGGGGTTCTACGAGCAGTACTTC. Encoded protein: CASSLDGGFYEQYF.

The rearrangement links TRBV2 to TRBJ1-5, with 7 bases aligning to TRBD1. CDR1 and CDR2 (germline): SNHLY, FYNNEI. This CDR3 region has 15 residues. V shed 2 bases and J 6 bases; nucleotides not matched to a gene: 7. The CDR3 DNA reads TGTGCCAGCAGTGAAAGACAGGGTTTTTTTCAGCCCCAGCATTTT. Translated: CASSERQGFFQPQHF. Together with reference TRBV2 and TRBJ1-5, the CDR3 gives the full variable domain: EPEVTQTPSHQVTQMGQEVILRCVPISNHLYFYWYRQILGQKVEFLVSFYNNEISEKSEIFDDQFSVERPDGSNFTLKIRSTKLEDSAMYFCASSERQGFFQPQHFGDGTRLSIL.

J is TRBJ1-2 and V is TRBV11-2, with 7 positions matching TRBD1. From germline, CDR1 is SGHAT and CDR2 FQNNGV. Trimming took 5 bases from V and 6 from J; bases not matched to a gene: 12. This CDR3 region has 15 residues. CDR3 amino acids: CASSTKETGHDGYTF. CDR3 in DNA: TGTGCCAGCAGCACTAAGGAGACAGGGCACGATGGCTACACCTTC.

The CDR3 nucleotides are TGCAGTGCTAGACCGGAAGAGACCCAGTACTTC. Amino acids: CSARPEETQYF. The rearrangement joins TRBV20-1 to TRBJ2-5, with D unresolved. Trimming cost V 2 bases and J 3 bases, with 4 bases left between them. The CDR3 runs 11 residues. Per the germline V gene, CDR1 is DFQATT and CDR2 is SNEGSKA (reference sequence).

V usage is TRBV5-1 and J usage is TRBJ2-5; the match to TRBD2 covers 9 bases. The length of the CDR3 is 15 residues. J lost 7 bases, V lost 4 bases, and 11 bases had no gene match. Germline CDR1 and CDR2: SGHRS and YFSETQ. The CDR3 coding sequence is TGCGCCAGCAGCCGGGAGGCGGGGGGGCTCGGGACCCAGTACTTC. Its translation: CASSREAGGLGTQYF.

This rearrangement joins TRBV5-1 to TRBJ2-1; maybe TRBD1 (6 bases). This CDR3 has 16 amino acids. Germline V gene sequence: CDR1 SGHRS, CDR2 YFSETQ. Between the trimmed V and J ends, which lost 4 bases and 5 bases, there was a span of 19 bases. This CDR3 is CASSPLQGAPDNEQFF. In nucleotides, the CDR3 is TGCGCCAGCAGCCCCTTACAGGGAGCCCCAGACAATGAGCAGTTCTTC.

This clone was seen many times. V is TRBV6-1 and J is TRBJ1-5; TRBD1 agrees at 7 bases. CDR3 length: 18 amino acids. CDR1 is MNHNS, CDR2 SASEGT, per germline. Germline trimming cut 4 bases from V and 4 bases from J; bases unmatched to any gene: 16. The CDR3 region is CASSVGGTVPLRNQPQHF. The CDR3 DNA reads TGTGCCAGCAGTGTCGGCGGGACAGTACCTCTCCGGAATCAGCCCCAGCATTTT.

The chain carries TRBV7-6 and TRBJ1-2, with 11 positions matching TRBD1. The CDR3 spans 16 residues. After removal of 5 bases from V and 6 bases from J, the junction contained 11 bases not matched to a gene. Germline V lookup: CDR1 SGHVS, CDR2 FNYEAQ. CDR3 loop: CASSGTGGIGYDGYTF. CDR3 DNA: TGTGCCAGCAGCGGGACAGGGGGAATCGGTTATGATGGCTACACCTTC.